These 30 T cell receptor beta chains came from one sample sequenced in a study of T cells in lung cancer brain metastases. Profiled with immunoSEQ multiplex PCR; TCRdb holds only in-frame clones, not every one. In the table there are 670 or so clones, roughly 92% of which are singletons. Sequenced sample: tumor tissue from a brain metastasis. These receptors originate from a man between 60 and 70 years old with non-small cell lung cancer that had spread to the brain.

The gene calls are TRBV29-1 and TRBJ2-5; no clear D gene. From germline, CDR1 is SQVTM and CDR2 ANQGSEA. This CDR3 is built from 12 residues. V was clipped by 4 bases and J by 5 bases, with 11 bases between them. Written as DNA, the CDR3 is TGCAGCGTTGTAGTAGCCGGGGAGACCCAGTACTTC. Protein product: CSVVVAGETQYF.

The J gene is TRBJ2-5, the V gene TRBV7-9; 11 nucleotides align to TRBD2. The ends lost 3 bases at V and 1 base at J; junction bases unmatched: 4. The CDR3 extends over 16 amino acids. CDR1 and CDR2 (germline): SEHNR, FQNEAQ (reference sequence). Written as DNA, the CDR3 is TGTGCCAGCAGCTTTTCTAGCGGGGGGACCCAAGAGACCCAGTACTTC. It is translated as CASSFSSGGTQETQYF.

The rearrangement uses TRBV19 and TRBJ1-4, with D uncertain. The germline gives CDR1 LNHDA, CDR2 SQIVND (reference sequence). Trimming took off 8 bases at V and 0 bases at J, with 16 bases between the two ends. The CDR3 loop spans 16 amino acids. Here the CDR3 DNA reads TGTGCCAGTCGTTTACGGACGGGTGCAACTAATGAAAAACTGTTTTTT. This translates into CASRLRTGATNEKLFF.

The V gene is TRBV10-3, the J gene TRBJ2-7, with a possible D match to TRBD1 (5 bases). The V gene's germline CDR1 is ENHRY and CDR2 SYGVKD. The CDR3 spans 14 residues. V was clipped by 3 bases and J by 2 bases, with 11 bases between them. CDR3 bases: TGTGCCATCAGTGATCAGGGTAGTCCCTACGAGCAGTACTTC. Translation gives CAISDQGSPYEQYF.

CDR3 sequence reads: CASRSRLNYGYTF. The DNA for the CDR3 is TGTGCCAGCCGGTCTCGATTGAACTATGGCTACACCTTC. The V gene is TRBV5-6, the J gene TRBJ1-2, with unresolved D. Germline values: CDR1 SGHDT, CDR2 YYEEEE. Trimming left V 7 bases short and J 2 bases short, with 12 bases between. The CDR3 consists of 13 residues.

The V call is TRBV29-1, the J call TRBJ1-2; D not resolved. There are 12 residues in the CDR3. Germline V gives CDR1 SQVTM, CDR2 ANQGSEA. V was pared by 3 bases and J by 0 bases, with 5 bases between. As DNA, the CDR3 is TGCAGCGTTGATCAGTCTAACTATGGCTACACCTTC. Encoded protein: CSVDQSNYGYTF.

This clone showed up just once. This sequence joins TRBV30 and TRBJ1-1, with 7 bases matching TRBD1. V dropped 3 bases and J dropped 5; count of bases not matched to a gene: 9. There are 14 residues in the CDR3. CDR1 and CDR2 (germline): GTSNPN, SVGIG (reference sequence). CDR3 amino acids: CAWRAGQKGTEAFF. CDR3 DNA sequence: TGTGCCTGGAGGGCGGGACAGAAAGGTACTGAAGCTTTCTTT.

This clone was found once. The chain carries TRBV28 and TRBJ2-2; 7 positions agree with TRBD1. With 5 bases clipped from V and 2 bases from J, the junction kept 20 bases outside the gene matches. The CDR3 sequence is 20 residues long. Germline V CDR1 and CDR2: MDHEN, SYDVKM. The CDR3 protein is CASSPDRAHTPTANTGELFF. DNA of the CDR3: TGTGCCAGCAGTCCCGACAGGGCCCACACTCCGACCGCAAACACCGGGGAGCTGTTTTTT.

J is TRBJ1-5 and V is TRBV29-1, with 7 bases fitting TRBD1. Trimming removed 7 bases from V and 2 bases from J; junction bases left unmatched: 2. The CDR3 spans 12 residues. In germline, CDR1 is SQVTM, CDR2 ANQGSEA. The CDR3 reads CSAGTGNQPQHF. CDR3 DNA: TGCAGCGCTGGGACAGGCAATCAGCCCCAGCATTTT.

The chain uses TRBV18 and TRBJ2-7; 9 nucleotides align to TRBD2. V gave up 0 bases and J gave up 1 base; unmatched junction bases: 7. Germline CDR1 and CDR2: KGHSH and LQKENI. CDR3 length: 17 amino acids. DNA for the CDR3: TGTGCCAGCTCACCACCGCGAGGGCGGGAGGGATCCTACGAGCAGTACTTC. Translated: CASSPPRGREGSYEQYF.

This sequence joins TRBV5-1 and TRBJ2-3, with D unclear. V dropped 4 bases and J dropped 2 bases, with 14 bases sitting between them. The CDR3 has 15 amino acids. The V gene's germline CDR1 is SGHRS and CDR2 YFSETQ. The CDR3 DNA sequence: TGCGCCAGCAGCCCCGGACGGCCGATCACAGATACGCAGTATTTT. The encoded protein is CASSPGRPITDTQYF.

The V call is TRBV7-2, the J call TRBJ2-6; no reliable D call. CDR3 length equals 18 residues. Germline lookup yields CDR1 SGHTA and CDR2 FQGNSA. V dropped 5 bases and J dropped 5 bases, with 22 bases sitting between them. In DNA, the CDR3 is TGTGCCAGCAGCGTCGCGAGGAGACGACAAAGTCGGGCCAACGTCCTGACTTTC. Its translation is CASSVARRRQSRANVLTF.

The CDR3 protein is CASSIRDNTEAFF. CDR3 coding DNA: TGTGCCAGCAGCATCCGGGACAACACTGAAGCTTTCTTT. The chain links TRBV7-2 to TRBJ1-1; D possibly corresponds to TRBD1 (5 bases). V lost 5 bases and J 2 bases, leaving 9 bases between the germline ends. The CDR3 extends over 13 amino acids. Germline-derived CDR1 and CDR2 are SGHTA and FQGNSA.

The chain is built from TRBV20-1 and TRBJ2-1; D possibly corresponds to TRBD2 (5 bases). Deletions cut 6 bases from V and 10 bases from J, with 13 bases between. This CDR3 is 11 amino acids long. Per germline, CDR1 DFQATT and CDR2 SNEGSKA (reference sequence). The CDR3 protein is CSAVEATEQFF. The CDR3 DNA follows: TGCAGTGCGGTGGAGGCGACCGAGCAGTTCTTC.

This chain joins TRBV13 and TRBJ2-7, with D perhaps TRBD2 (7 bases). V was cut by 5 bases and J by 6 bases, with 17 bases left in between. The CDR3 is 14 amino acids. CDR1 is PRHDT, CDR2 FYEKMQ, per germline (reference sequence). CDR3 sequence: CASSPRGGESEQYF. CDR3 sequence (DNA): TGTGCCAGCAGCCCCAGAGGGGGGGAGAGCGAGCAGTACTTC.

The rearrangement joins TRBV7-9 to TRBJ2-4; D ambiguous. Trimming took off 1 base at V and 0 bases at J, with 13 bases between the two ends. CDR1 SEHNR and CDR2 FQNEAQ come from the germline V gene (reference sequence). There are 17 residues in the CDR3. Here the CDR3 reads CASSLESVYLAKNIQYF. For the CDR3, the DNA is TGTGCCAGCAGCTTAGAGTCAGTTTATCTAGCCAAAAACATTCAGTACTTC. Based on the CDR3 plus reference TRBV7-9 and TRBJ2-4, the full variable domain is DTGVSQNPRHKITKRGQNVTFRCDPISEHNRLYWYRQTLGQGPEFLTYFQNEAQLEKSRLLSDRFSAERPKGSFSTLEIQRTEQGDSAMYLCASSLESVYLAKNIQYFGAGTRLSVL.

The chain links TRBV7-2 to TRBJ2-5; 8 bases fit TRBD1. CDR1 is SGHTA, CDR2 FQGNSA, per germline. The CDR3 spans 15 residues. J lost 5 bases, V lost 0 bases, and 5 bases had no gene match. This CDR3 is CASSLAGQGMETQYF. As DNA, the CDR3 is TGTGCCAGCAGCTTAGCCGGACAGGGCATGGAGACCCAGTACTTC.

A word on this clone: The junction does not match germline at one end; this may be a read error. The same CDR3 also results from other DNA sequences found in this sample. The DNA of the CDR3 is TGTGCCAGCTCGGCAGGGGGCAATCAGCCTCAGCATTTT. It is translated as CASSAGGNQPQHF. V is TRBV18 and J is TRBJ1-5, with 8 bases that match TRBD1. Germline values: CDR1 KGHSH, CDR2 LQKENI. This CDR3 comprises 13 residues.

This clone was recorded only once. The chain carries TRBV19 and TRBJ1-1; maybe TRBD1 (6 bases). The V gene's germline CDR1 is LNHDA and CDR2 SQIVND (reference sequence). This CDR3 has 14 amino acids. Trimming took 5 bases from V and 8 from J, leaving 18 bases between them. The CDR3 nucleotides are TGTGCCAGTAGTGATCTGAGGGGGGGCCCCGAAGCTTTCTTT. It yields the protein CASSDLRGGPEAFF.

For this clone: The junction shows a germline mismatch at one end, possibly a read error. The V and J genes are TRBV28 and TRBJ2-3; the D call may be TRBD1 or TRBD2 (6 bases each). The CDR3 sequence is 14 residues long. Per the germline V gene, CDR1 is MDHEN and CDR2 is SYDVKM. The CDR3 coding sequence is TGTACCAGCAGACCCGGGGGCGCCACAGATACGCAGTATTTT. Its translation is CTSRPGGATDTQYF.

This chain links TRBV9 with TRBJ2-3; 11 bases map to TRBD2. Germline CDR1 is SGDLS and CDR2 is YYNGEE. After removal of 4 bases from V and 2 bases from J, the junction contained 3 bases not matched to a gene. The CDR3 covers 15 residues. The CDR3, as DNA: TGTGCCAGCAGCTTAGCGGGGGGGCTCACAGATACGCAGTATTTT. Protein: CASSLAGGLTDTQYF.

V gene TRBV27 combines with J gene TRBJ1-1, with TRBD1 matching 8 bases. CDR1 is MNHEY and CDR2 is SMNVEV in the germline V gene (reference sequence). The V gene end was trimmed by 2 bases and the J gene end by 2 bases; junction bases not matched to a gene: 1. The CDR3 runs 14 residues. DNA for the CDR3: TGTGCCAGCAGTTTACAGGGGGCAAACACTGAAGCTTTCTTT. It translates to CASSLQGANTEAFF.

This clone came up once. The rearrangement uses TRBV19 and TRBJ2-3; D may be TRBD1 (5 bases). Trimming shortened V by 4 bases and J by 7 bases, and 9 bases separated the two germline ends. The CDR3 runs to 12 residues. CDR1 is LNHDA, CDR2 SQIVND, per germline (reference sequence). The CDR3: CASSTQGNTQYF. As DNA, the CDR3 is TGTGCCAGTAGTACCCAGGGAAATACGCAGTATTTT.

This chain connects TRBV6-5 to TRBJ2-3; 8 nucleotides line up with TRBD1. Looked up from germline, CDR1 is MNHEY and CDR2 is SVGAGI. The CDR3 sequence is 15 residues long. With 6 bases clipped from V and 0 bases from J, the junction kept 5 bases outside the gene matches. CDR3 DNA sequence: TGTGCCAGCAGCCCAGGGGGCCCTAGCACAGATACGCAGTATTTT. Its protein product is CASSPGGPSTDTQYF.

The chain recombines TRBV2 with TRBJ2-5; the match to TRBD2 covers 12 bases. Trimming removed 10 bases from V and 2 bases from J; junction bases left unmatched: 2. There are 13 residues in the CDR3. CDR1 is SNHLY, CDR2 FYNNEI, per germline. CDR3 nucleotides: TGTGCCATACTAGCGGGGGGACAAGAGACCCAGTACTTC. This translates into CAILAGGQETQYF.

The chain carries TRBV5-4 and TRBJ2-2, with TRBD1 as a possible D gene (6 bases). The CDR3 is 16 amino acids. V gave up 4 bases and J gave up 2 bases, with 15 bases separating them. The germline V gene has CDR1 SGHNT and CDR2 YYREEE (reference sequence). The CDR3 sequence: CASSRGSGANTGELFF. CDR3 DNA sequence: TGTGCCAGCAGCCGAGGCTCAGGGGCTAACACCGGGGAGCTGTTTTTT.

The V call is TRBV25-1, the J call TRBJ2-7; weak D call: TRBD2 (5 bases). V gave up 2 bases and J gave up 3 bases, with 17 bases separating them. The CDR3 runs 16 residues. Germline values: CDR1 MGHDK, CDR2 SYGVNS. CDR3 sequence: CASSETAGPESYEQYF. The CDR3 DNA reads as TGTGCCAGCAGTGAAACTGCGGGCCCAGAAAGCTACGAGCAGTACTTC.

The CDR3 region has the DNA TGTGCCAGCAGCTCTAGAAGGACCTCCACAGATACGCAGTATTTT. Its protein product is CASSSRRTSTDTQYF. The chain joins TRBV2 to TRBJ2-3; no reliable D call. Germline CDR1 is SNHLY and CDR2 is FYNNEI. Between the trimmed V and J ends, which lost 6 bases and 2 bases, there was a span of 15 bases. This CDR3 spans 15 amino acids.

V gene TRBV25-1 combines with J gene TRBJ2-5, with 7 bases aligning to TRBD1. The length of the CDR3 is 15 residues. J lost 5 bases, V lost 3 bases, and 9 bases had no gene match. CDR1 is MGHDK and CDR2 is SYGVNS in the germline V gene. The CDR3 spells CASSDPRQGPETQYF. DNA for the CDR3: TGTGCCAGCAGTGACCCAAGACAGGGTCCGGAGACCCAGTACTTC.

Worth noting for this clone: Relative to the germline gene, one junction end is altered; a read error may explain this. CDR3 coding DNA: TGTGCCAGCTCACCCGGGGGGGGTCTAGCGGGTACAAATAATGAGCAATTCTTC. Its translation is CASSPGGGLAGTNNEQFF. The chain recombines TRBV18 with TRBJ2-1; 8 bases match TRBD2. The CDR3 is 18 amino acids. Germline loops: CDR1 KGHSH, CDR2 LQKENI. The whole variable domain, filled in from reference TRBV18 and TRBJ2-1, reads NAGVMQNPRHLVRRRGQEARLRCSPMKGHSHVYWYRQLPEEGLKFMVYLQKENIIDESGMPKERFSAEFPKEGPSILRIQQVVRGDSAAYFCASSPGGGLAGTNNEQFFGPGTRLTVL.